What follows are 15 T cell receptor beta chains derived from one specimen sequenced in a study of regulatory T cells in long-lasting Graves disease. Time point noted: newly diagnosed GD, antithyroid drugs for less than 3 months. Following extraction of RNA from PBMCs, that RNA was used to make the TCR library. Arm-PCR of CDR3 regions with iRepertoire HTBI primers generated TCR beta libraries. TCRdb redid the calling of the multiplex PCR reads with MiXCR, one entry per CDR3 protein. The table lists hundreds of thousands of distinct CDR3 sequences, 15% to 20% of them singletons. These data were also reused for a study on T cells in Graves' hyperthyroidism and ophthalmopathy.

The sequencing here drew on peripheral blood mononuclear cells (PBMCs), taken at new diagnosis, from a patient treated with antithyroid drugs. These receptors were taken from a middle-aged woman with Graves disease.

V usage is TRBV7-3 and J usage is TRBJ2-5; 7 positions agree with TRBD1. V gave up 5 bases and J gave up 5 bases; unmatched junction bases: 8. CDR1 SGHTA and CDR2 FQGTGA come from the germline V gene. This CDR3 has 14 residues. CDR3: CASSPGQFLETQYF. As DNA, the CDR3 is TGTGCCAGCAGCCCGGGACAGTTCTTGGAGACCCAGTACTTC.

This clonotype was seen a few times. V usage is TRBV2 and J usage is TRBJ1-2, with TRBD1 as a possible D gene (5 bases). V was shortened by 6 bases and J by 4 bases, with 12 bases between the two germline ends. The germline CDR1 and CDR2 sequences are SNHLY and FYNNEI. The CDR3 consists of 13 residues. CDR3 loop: CASRSQGGYGYTF. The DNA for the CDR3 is TGTGCCAGCAGGTCCCAGGGAGGCTATGGCTACACCTTC.

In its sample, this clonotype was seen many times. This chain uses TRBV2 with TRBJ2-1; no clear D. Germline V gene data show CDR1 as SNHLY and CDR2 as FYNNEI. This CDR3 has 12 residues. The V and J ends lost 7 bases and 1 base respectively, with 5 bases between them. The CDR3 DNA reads TGTGCCAGCACGTCGTCCTACAATGAGCAGTTCTTC. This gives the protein CASTSSYNEQFF.

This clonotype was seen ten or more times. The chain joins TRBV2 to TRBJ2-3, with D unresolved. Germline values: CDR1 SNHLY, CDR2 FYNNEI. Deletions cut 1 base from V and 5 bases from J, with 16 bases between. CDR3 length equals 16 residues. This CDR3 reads CASSEESSRLGDTQYF. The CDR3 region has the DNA TGTGCCAGCAGTGAAGAGTCGTCCCGCCTCGGAGATACGCAGTATTTT.

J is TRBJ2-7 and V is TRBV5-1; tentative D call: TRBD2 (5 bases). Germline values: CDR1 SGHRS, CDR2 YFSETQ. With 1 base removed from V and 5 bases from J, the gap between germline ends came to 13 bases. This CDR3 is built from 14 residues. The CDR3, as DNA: TGCGCCAGCAGCTTGACGGGGTTTCCAAACGAGCAGTACTTC. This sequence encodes CASSLTGFPNEQYF.

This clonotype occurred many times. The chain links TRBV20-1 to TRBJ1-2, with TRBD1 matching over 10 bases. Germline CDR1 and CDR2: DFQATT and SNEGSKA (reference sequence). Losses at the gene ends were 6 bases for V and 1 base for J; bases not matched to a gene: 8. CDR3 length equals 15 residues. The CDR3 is CSASSGTGVNYGYTF. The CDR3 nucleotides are TGCAGTGCCTCCTCAGGGACAGGGGTTAACTATGGCTACACCTTC.

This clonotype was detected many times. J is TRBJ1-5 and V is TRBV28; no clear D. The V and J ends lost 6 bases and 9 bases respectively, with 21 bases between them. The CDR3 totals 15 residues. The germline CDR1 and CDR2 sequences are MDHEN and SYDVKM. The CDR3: CASRPPESPLAPQHF. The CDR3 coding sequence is TGTGCCAGCAGGCCCCCCGAGTCTCCCCTCGCGCCCCAGCATTTT.

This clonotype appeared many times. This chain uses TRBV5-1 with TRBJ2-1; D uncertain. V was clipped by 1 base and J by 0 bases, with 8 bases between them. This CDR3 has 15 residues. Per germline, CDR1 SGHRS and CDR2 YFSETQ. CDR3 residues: CASSLRLSSYNEQFF. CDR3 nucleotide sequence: TGCGCCAGCAGCTTGCGGTTGAGCTCCTACAATGAGCAGTTCTTC.

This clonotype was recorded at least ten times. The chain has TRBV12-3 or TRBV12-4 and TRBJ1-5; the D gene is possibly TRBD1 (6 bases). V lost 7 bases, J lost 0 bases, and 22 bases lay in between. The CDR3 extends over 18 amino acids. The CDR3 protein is CASIHPSGHRYSNQPQHF. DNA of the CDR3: TGTGCCAGCATCCATCCGTCGGGACACCGTTATAGCAATCAGCCCCAGCATTTT.

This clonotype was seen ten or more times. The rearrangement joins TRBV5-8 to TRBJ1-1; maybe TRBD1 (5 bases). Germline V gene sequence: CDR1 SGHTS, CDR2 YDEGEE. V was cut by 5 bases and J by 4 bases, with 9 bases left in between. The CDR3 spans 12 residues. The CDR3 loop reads CASRLQGTEAFF. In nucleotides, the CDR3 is TGTGCCAGCAGGCTCCAGGGCACTGAAGCTTTCTTT.

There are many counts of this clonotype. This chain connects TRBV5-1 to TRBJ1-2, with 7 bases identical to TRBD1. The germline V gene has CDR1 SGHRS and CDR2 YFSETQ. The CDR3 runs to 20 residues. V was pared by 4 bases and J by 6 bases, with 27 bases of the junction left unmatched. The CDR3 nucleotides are TGCGCCAGCAGCCCGATGGGGGCGGGACAGCTACCAAAAGGCAGTGATGGCTACACCTTC. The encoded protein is CASSPMGAGQLPKGSDGYTF.

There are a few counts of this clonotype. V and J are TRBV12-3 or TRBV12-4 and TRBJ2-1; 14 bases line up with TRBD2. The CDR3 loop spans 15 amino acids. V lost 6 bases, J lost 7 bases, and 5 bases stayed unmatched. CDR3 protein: CASRRLAGGYNEQFF. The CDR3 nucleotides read TGTGCCAGCAGAAGACTAGCGGGGGGGTATAATGAGCAGTTCTTC.

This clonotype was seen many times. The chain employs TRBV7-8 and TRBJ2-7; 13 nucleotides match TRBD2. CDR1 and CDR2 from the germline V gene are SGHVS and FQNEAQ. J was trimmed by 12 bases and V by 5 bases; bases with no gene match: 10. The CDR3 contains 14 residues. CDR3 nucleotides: TGTGCCAGCAGCGCCGCGGGACTAGCGGGGCGGCGGTACTTC. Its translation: CASSAAGLAGRRYF.

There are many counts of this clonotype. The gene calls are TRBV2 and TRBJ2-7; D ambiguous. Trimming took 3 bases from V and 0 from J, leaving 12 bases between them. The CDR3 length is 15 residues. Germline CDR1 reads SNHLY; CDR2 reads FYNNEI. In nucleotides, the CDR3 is TGTGCCAGCAGTGAGGGATTTCCTAGCTCCTACGAGCAGTACTTC. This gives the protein CASSEGFPSSYEQYF.

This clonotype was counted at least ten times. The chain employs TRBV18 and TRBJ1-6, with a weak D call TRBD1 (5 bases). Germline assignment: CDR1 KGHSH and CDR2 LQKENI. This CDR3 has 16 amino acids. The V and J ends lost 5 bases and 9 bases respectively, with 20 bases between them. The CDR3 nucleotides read TGTGCCAGCTCAATGACGGGGGTAGGCCTGAGTTCACCCCTCCACTTT. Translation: CASSMTGVGLSSPLHF.